These 10 T cell receptor beta chains originate from one sample sequenced in a study of T cells after yellow fever vaccination. TCRdb passed the 5' RACE reads through MiXCR, listing each CDR3 protein once. Of some 260,000 distinct CDR3 sequences detected, 5.2% appear once; the ten largest clones hold less than 3.5%. Specimen: CD4+ T cells sorted from PBMCs, collected on the day of the yellow fever booster vaccination. These receptor sequences come from a man aged 18 to 29 who received the YFV17D yellow fever vaccine.

The table lists this clonotype with a few counts. The chain is built from TRBV18 and TRBJ2-5, with TRBD2 matching 10 bases. Germline V lookup: CDR1 KGHSH, CDR2 LQKENI. The CDR3 is made up of 18 amino acids. V trimming: 3 bases; J trimming: 1 base; junction bases outside the gene matches: 11. The DNA of the CDR3 is TGTGCCAGCTCACCCCGAGCCGTAGCGGGGGGCCTCCAAGAGACCCAGTACTTC. Translated, it gives CASSPRAVAGGLQETQYF.

A few counts support this clonotype. This chain connects TRBV12-3 or TRBV12-4 to TRBJ1-6; no definite D call. This CDR3 region has 15 residues. The germline V and J ends were trimmed by 3 bases and 7 bases, with 13 bases remaining between them. CDR3 amino acids: CASSFGVPRNSPLHF. The CDR3 coding sequence is TGTGCCAGCAGTTTTGGGGTTCCCCGGAATTCACCCCTCCACTTT.

This clonotype appeared a few times. This chain joins TRBV3-1 and TRBJ1-2, with D possibly matching TRBD1 (6 bases). Trimming pared 4 bases from V and 7 bases from J, leaving 13 bases between. The CDR3 length is 13 residues. Looked up from germline, CDR1 is LGHDT and CDR2 is YNNKEL (reference sequence). The CDR3 DNA is TGTGCCAGCAGCCCTCACGGGGGCCCTGGCTACACCTTC. It is translated as CASSPHGGPGYTF.

In this sample, this clonotype turned up many times. The chain couples TRBV5-1 to TRBJ2-1, with a tentative D call TRBD2 (7 bases). Germline-derived CDR1 and CDR2 are SGHRS and YFSETQ. V lost 0 bases, J lost 4 bases, and 11 bases lay in between. This CDR3 contains 15 residues. For the CDR3, the DNA is TGCGCCAGCAGCTTGGAAGGGGGGGATTACAATGAGCAGTTCTTC. This sequence encodes CASSLEGGDYNEQFF.

This clonotype came up a few times. The chain carries TRBV7-2 and TRBJ2-3; maybe TRBD1 (5 bases). V was clipped by 6 bases and J by 1 base, with 14 bases between them. The CDR3 covers 15 residues. Germline V gene lookup returns CDR1 SGHTA and CDR2 FQGNSA. CDR3 nucleotides: TGTGCCAGCAGTCAGGGTTCTCCCCGCACAGATACGCAGTATTTT. Protein: CASSQGSPRTDTQYF.

This clonotype was counted between two and nine times. The chain carries TRBV20-1 and TRBJ1-2, with a possible D match to TRBD1 (5 bases). From germline, CDR1 is DFQATT and CDR2 SNEGSKA (reference sequence). The CDR3 is 13 amino acids. With 2 bases removed from V and 7 bases from J, the gap between germline ends came to 14 bases. The CDR3 nucleotides read TGCAGTGCTAGACTGGGGACTTCGGGTGGCTACACCTTC. Its translation is CSARLGTSGGYTF.

In its sample, this clonotype was seen many times. This sequence joins TRBV7-2 and TRBJ2-3; D is perhaps TRBD1 (6 bases). Germline lookup yields CDR1 SGHTA and CDR2 FQGNSA. The length of the CDR3 is 15 residues. V lost 1 base and J 4 bases, leaving 12 bases between the germline ends. This CDR3 reads CASSLVAGGADTQYF. CDR3 coding DNA: TGTGCCAGCAGCTTAGTAGCTGGGGGCGCAGATACGCAGTATTTT.

This clonotype has just a few counts. The J gene is TRBJ2-3, the V gene TRBV6-5, with 9 nucleotides matching TRBD2. V shed 6 bases and J 4 bases; nucleotides not matched to a gene: 8. The germline V gene has CDR1 MNHEY and CDR2 SVGAGI. The CDR3 has 15 residues. The CDR3 DNA sequence: TGTGCCAGCAGGTCCAGCGGGGGGCCCCCAGATACGCAGTATTTT. Encoded protein: CASRSSGGPPDTQYF.

This clonotype occurred many times. At one end the junction does not follow the germline gene, possibly because of a read error. This chain connects TRBV5-1 to TRBJ1-1, with D unclear. This CDR3 region has 12 residues. Germline V gives CDR1 SGHRS, CDR2 YFSETQ. Here the CDR3 DNA reads TGTGCCAGTAGCCTTGAGGACACTGAAGCTTTCTTT. Protein: CASSLEDTEAFF.

In its sample, this clonotype was seen many times. The chain employs TRBV6-1 and TRBJ2-1; no clear D gene. The germline V gene has CDR1 MNHNS and CDR2 SASEGT. CDR3 length: 11 residues. Trimming removed 6 bases at V and 4 bases at J, with 4 bases between. The DNA for the CDR3 is TGTGCCAGCAGAGGATACAATGAGCAGTTCTTC. It yields the protein CASRGYNEQFF.